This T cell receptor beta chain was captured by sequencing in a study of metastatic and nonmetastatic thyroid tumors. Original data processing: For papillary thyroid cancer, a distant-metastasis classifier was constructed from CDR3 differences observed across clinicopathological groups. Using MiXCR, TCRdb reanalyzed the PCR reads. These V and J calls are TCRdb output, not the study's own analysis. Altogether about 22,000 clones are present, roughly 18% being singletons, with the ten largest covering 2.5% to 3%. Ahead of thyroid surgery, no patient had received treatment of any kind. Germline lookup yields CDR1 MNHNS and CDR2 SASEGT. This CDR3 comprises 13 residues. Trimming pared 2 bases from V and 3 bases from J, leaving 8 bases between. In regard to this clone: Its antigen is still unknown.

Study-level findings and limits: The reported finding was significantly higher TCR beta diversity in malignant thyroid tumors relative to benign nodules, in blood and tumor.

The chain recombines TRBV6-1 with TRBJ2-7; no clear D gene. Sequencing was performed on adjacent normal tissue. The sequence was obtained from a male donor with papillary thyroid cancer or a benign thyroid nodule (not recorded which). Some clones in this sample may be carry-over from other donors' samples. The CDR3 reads CASSESQDYEQYF. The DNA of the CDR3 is TGTGCCAGCAGTGAAAGTCAGGACTACGAGCAGTACTTC.